These T cell receptor beta chains were read from a single sample in a study of brain T cells in children with intractable seizures. Assay: immunoSEQ multiplex PCR; the TCRdb copy retains only in-frame clones and omits some. The sample shows 62,000 or so clones, approximately 94% of them seen only once. The sequences come from peripheral blood, collected at surgery. Receptors were obtained from a boy under two years old with focal cortical dysplasia and intractable seizures. Both conserved end residues are part of each CDR3. Fields, in order: D gene, J gene, clone size, V gene, CDR3 DNA, CDR3 protein. D genes are given only for firm matches. Clone size is not always given. Where it is, it says once, few, many or a class for expanded clones.

TRBD2 TRBJ2-5 - TRBV2 TGTGCCAGCAGTGAAATTAGCGGGGTTGAGACCCAGTACTTC CASSEISGVETQYF
- TRBJ2-3 - TRBV7-8 TGTGCCAGCAGCCAGGGGGGGAGCACAGATACGCAGTATTTT CASSQGGSTDTQYF
TRBD2 TRBJ2-5 - TRBV19 TGTGCCAGTAGTATAAGTGGGGGGGAAGAGACCCAGTACTTC CASSISGGEETQYF
TRBD1 TRBJ2-7 - TRBV19 TGTGCCAGTACCCTATACCCGGGACAGTCCTACGAGCAGTACTTC CASTLYPGQSYEQYF
TRBD2 TRBJ2-3 once TRBV10-2 TGCGCCAGCAGTGCTACTAGCGCTGGAACTGGTACGCAGTATTTT CASSATSAGTGTQYF
- TRBJ2-7 - TRBV11-2 TGTGCCAGCAGCCCGGCGTCGACCACCCCCTACGAGCAGTACTTC CASSPASTTPYEQYF
- TRBJ1-4 - TRBV19 TGTGCCAGTAAGGCTACAACTAATGAAAAACTGTTTTTT CASKATTNEKLFF
- TRBJ2-5 - TRBV12-2 TGTGCAAGTCGCTTACTAGCGGGGGGCCAAGAGACCCAGTACTTC CASRLLAGGQETQYF
- TRBJ2-2 - TRBV5-4 TGTGCCAGCAGCTTGGACAGCGCGAACACCGGGGAGCTGTTTTTT CASSLDSANTGELFF
- TRBJ2-4 once TRBV21-1 TGTGCCAGCAGCAGAGGAAGGGGGGGAGGAGCCAAAAACATTCAGTACTTC CASSRGRGGGAKNIQYF
- TRBJ2-3 - TRBV3-1/TRBV3-2 TGTGCCAGCAGCCAAGATAGGCGGCTAGCGTCTAGCACAGATACGCAGTATTTT CASSQDRRLASSTDTQYF
TRBD1 TRBJ2-3 - TRBV10-3 TGTGCCATCAGTAACAGGGGAATGGTAGATACGCAGTATTTT CAISNRGMVDTQYF